This TCR beta chain comes out of a study of OX40 agonist ivuxolimab in advanced cancers. Study-wide context: Dose-escalation cases comprised hepatocellular carcinoma, melanoma, renal cell or head and neck cancer. Study-level points and caveats: Antigen specificity was not determined for the expanded peripheral T cells.

The sampling schedule covered blood at baseline, cycle 4 day 1, and cycle 7 day 1. As to this clone: The antigen remains unidentified.

The assay was immunoSEQ multiplex PCR, and TCRdb's table has in-frame clones only and misses some. This sample has tens of thousands of clones, with 65% to 80% found just once. The CDR3 extends over 10 amino acids. The ends were cut back, 6 bases at V and 7 bases at J, with 7 bases in the middle. Germline assignment: CDR1 DFQATT and CDR2 SNEGSKA (reference sequence). Sequenced here: CD4+ or CD8+ T cells sorted from blood, sampled in a trial of the OX40 agonist ivuxolimab. The chain uses TRBV20-1 and TRBJ2-1, with D uncertain. This receptor was identified in an adult with an advanced solid tumor such as melanoma, head and neck, liver or kidney cancer. The CDR3 spells CSAQRNEQFF. CDR3 nucleotides: TGCAGTGCCCAGCGTAATGAGCAGTTCTTC.